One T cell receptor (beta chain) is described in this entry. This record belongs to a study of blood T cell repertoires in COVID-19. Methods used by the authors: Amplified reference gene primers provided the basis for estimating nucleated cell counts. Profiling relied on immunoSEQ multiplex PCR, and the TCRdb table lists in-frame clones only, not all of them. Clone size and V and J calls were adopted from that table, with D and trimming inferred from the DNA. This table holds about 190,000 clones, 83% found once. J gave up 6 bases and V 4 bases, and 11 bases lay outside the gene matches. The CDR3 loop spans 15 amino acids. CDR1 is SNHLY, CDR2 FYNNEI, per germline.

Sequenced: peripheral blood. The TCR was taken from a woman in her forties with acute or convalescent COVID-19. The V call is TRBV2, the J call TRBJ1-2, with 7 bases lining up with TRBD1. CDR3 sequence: CASSVDQGQFHGYTF. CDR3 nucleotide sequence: TGTGCCAGCAGTGTGGACCAGGGACAGTTTCATGGCTACACCTTC.